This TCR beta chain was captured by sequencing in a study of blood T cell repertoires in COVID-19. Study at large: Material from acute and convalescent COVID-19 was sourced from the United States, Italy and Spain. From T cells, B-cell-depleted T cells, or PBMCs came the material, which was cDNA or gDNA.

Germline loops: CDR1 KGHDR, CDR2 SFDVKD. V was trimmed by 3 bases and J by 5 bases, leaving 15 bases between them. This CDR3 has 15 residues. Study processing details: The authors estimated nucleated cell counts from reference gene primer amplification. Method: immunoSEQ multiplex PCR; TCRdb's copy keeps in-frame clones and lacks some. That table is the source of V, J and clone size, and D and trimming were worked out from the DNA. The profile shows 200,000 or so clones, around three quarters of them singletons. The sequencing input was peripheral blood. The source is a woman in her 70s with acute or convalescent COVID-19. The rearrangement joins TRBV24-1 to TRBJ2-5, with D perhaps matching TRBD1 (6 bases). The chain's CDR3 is CATSDPQGSGETQYF. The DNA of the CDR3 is TGTGCCACCAGTGATCCACAGGGCTCTGGGGAGACCCAGTACTTC.